This TCR beta chain was identified during a study of CD8+ T cells in alopecia areata. Germline CDR1 SEHNR, CDR2 FQNEAQ (reference sequence). This CDR3 spans 15 amino acids. The ends were cut back, 2 bases at V and 5 bases at J, with 16 bases in the middle. As the sequencing template, cDNA was produced by extracting RNA and reverse transcribing it. The data were produced by immunoSEQ multiplex PCR, yet TCRdb's version contains in-frame clones alone and is incomplete. The table lists 270,000 or so clones, 55% to 70% of them singletons. The treatment is: oral pan-JAK inhibitor, 5-10 mg twice daily. This sequence was found in a human donor with alopecia areata. The V gene is TRBV7-9, the J gene TRBJ2-7; D not resolved. Sequenced material: CD4+ T cells sorted from blood, taken at week 24, from a patient treated with tofacitinib. The DNA of the CDR3 is TGTGCCAGCAGCTTAAGTGGGGAAGGCGGCCACGAGCAGTACTTC. Its protein product is CASSLSGEGGHEQYF.